This TCR beta chain was documented in a study of response to subunit inactivated influenza vaccine. Study-level points and caveats: There was a suggestion from the authors that each seasonal influenza vaccination recruits few new T cells.

Trimming pared 8 bases from V and 3 bases from J, leaving 25 bases between. Germline V gene sequence: CDR1 DFQATT, CDR2 SNEGSKA (reference sequence). The length of the CDR3 is 16 residues. There are a few counts of this clonotype. What it binds is not known. MiXCR was run by TCRdb on the RT-PCR reads, yielding one entry per CDR3 protein. The sample has a few hundred thousand distinct CDR3 sequences, 11% seen once. The sample also formed part of further work on T cells expressing NK-cell markers. Turning to that study: With UMIs, 5'RACE template switching was used to make TCR beta cDNA. With respect to HCMV, most of the eight sequenced donors were seropositive, and one was seronegative. CD8+ T cells in 5 or 6 donors included dominant NKG2C+ clonotypes at about 1.0-7.5%.

The V gene is TRBV20-1, the J gene TRBJ1-2; weak D call: TRBD1 (6 bases). Sequencing was performed on PBMCs from blood, taken on the day of vaccination. The source is a middle-aged man who received an inactivated influenza vaccine. In DNA form, the CDR3 reads TGCAGTCGGGGGGGAATGGGGGCCCCAAGGGACTATGGCTACACCTTC. It codes for CSRGGMGAPRDYGYTF.